Presented here are 29 T cell receptor beta chains from one specimen sequenced in a study of T cells in Graves' hyperthyroidism and ophthalmopathy. Amplification yielded TCR beta CDR3 regions, with RNA transcripts as the source. The HTBI primer set was used in a first-round RT-PCR of the TCR CDR3. TCRdb redid the calling of the multiplex PCR reads with MiXCR, one entry per CDR3 protein. Among 500,000 to 600,000 distinct CDR3 sequences listed, around 42% were seen once. Source material: peripheral blood or thyroid tissue (not recorded which). The receptor source for this set is an adult woman with Graves' disease, either hyperthyroidism or ophthalmopathy (not recorded which).

This clonotype was observed many times. The gene calls are TRBV4-1 and TRBJ2-2, with 8 bases fitting TRBD1. J lost 7 bases, V lost 3 bases, and 7 bases had no gene match. The CDR3 extends over 15 amino acids. The V gene's germline CDR1 is MGHRA and CDR2 YSYEKL. In DNA form, the CDR3 reads TGCGCCAGCAGCCATGGACAGGGACCGAGCGGGGAGCTGTTTTTT. Residues: CASSHGQGPSGELFF.

This clonotype came up many times. The rearrangement links TRBV7-2 to TRBJ1-1, with D hard to call. Germline V gene lookup returns CDR1 SGHTA and CDR2 FQGNSA. This CDR3 contains 14 residues. Trimming removed 5 bases at V and 0 bases at J, with 10 bases between. The CDR3 DNA reads TGTGCCAGCAGCCCTCATTCAATGAACACTGAAGCTTTCTTT. The encoded protein is CASSPHSMNTEAFF.

A word on this clonotype: This may be a read error: a much more frequent sequence differs by one nucleotide. The CDR3 sequence: CASSAGQGGTEASF. CDR3 DNA: TGCGCCAGCAGCGCCGGACAGGGAGGGACTGAAGCTTCCTTT. J is TRBJ1-1 and V is TRBV5-1; 8 bases agree with TRBD1. Germline lookup yields CDR1 SGHRS and CDR2 YFSETQ. The CDR3 is 14 residues long. Full variable domain (rest looked up from reference TRBV5-1 and TRBJ1-1): KAGVTQTPRYLIKTRGQQVTLSCSPISGHRSVSWYQQTPGQGLQFLFEYFSETQRNKGNFPGRFSGRQFSNSRSEMNVSTLELGDSALYLCASSAGQGGTEASFGQGTRLTVV.

This clonotype was seen ten or more times. The chain's CDR3 is CASSLPGGARSEAFF. As DNA, the CDR3 is TGTGCCAGCAGTCTCCCGGGGGGCGCAAGGTCCGAGGCTTTCTTT. The rearrangement joins TRBV6-6 to TRBJ1-1; D perhaps matches TRBD1 (6 bases). Trimming stripped 5 bases from V and 11 bases from J, with 24 bases between. CDR1 is MNHNY and CDR2 is SVGAGI in the germline V gene (reference sequence). The CDR3 is 15 residues long.

The CDR3 nucleotides are TGTGCCAGCAGCTCAAGACGTGGGGCTGACTATGGCTACACCTTC. This codes for CASSSRRGADYGYTF. V gene TRBV11-2 combines with J gene TRBJ1-2, with a weak D call TRBD1 (5 bases). Germline values: CDR1 SGHAT, CDR2 FQNNGV. V lost 4 bases and J lost 3, with 15 bases in between. CDR3 length: 15 amino acids.

This sequence joins TRBV24-1 and TRBJ2-7; 14 nucleotides agree with TRBD2. The CDR3 extends over 15 amino acids. The junction had 7 bases not matched to a gene; V was cut back by 10 bases and J by 3 bases. The germline V gene has CDR1 KGHDR and CDR2 SFDVKD. The CDR3 DNA reads TGTGCCACGAGACTAGCGGGAGGGACTAACTACGAGCAGTACTTC. This gives the protein CATRLAGGTNYEQYF.

On this clonotype itself: Just one base apart from a much larger clone, this may be a read error. The V gene is TRBV29-1, the J gene TRBJ2-7, with D perhaps matching TRBD1 (5 bases). CDR3 length equals 14 residues. V was pared by 7 bases and J by 6 bases, with 22 bases between. CDR1 and CDR2 from the germline V gene are SQVTM and ANQGSEA. The CDR3 here is CSALGLYSTCEQYF. The CDR3 bases are TGCAGCGCCCTGGGGCTTTATTCCACCTGCGAGCAGTACTTC.

The chain carries TRBV20-1 and TRBJ2-7; 8 bases agree with TRBD2. Near its end, the DNA agrees better with TRBJ2-1, so the J call may be wrong. The germline CDR1 and CDR2 sequences are DFQATT and SNEGSKA (reference sequence). The CDR3 loop spans 13 amino acids. CDR3 sequence reads: CSGAGGFGNEQFF. In DNA, the CDR3 is TGCAGTGGGGCGGGAGGCTTCGGCAATGAGCAGTTCTTC.

This clonotype came up many times. The chain recombines TRBV7-8 with TRBJ1-5, with a possible D match to TRBD1 (5 bases). The germline V gene has CDR1 SGHVS and CDR2 FQNEAQ. The CDR3 runs 15 residues. Trimming pared 1 base from V and 5 bases from J, leaving 12 bases between. The CDR3 protein is CASSLDGGGYQPQHF. DNA of the CDR3: TGTGCCAGCAGCTTAGACGGGGGGGGGTATCAGCCCCAGCATTTT.

A word on this clonotype: A much larger clone sits a single nucleotide away, making a read error possible. The conserved phenylalanine or tryptophan normally closing the CDR3 is absent here, so this likely arose from a read error. V is TRBV5-1 and J is TRBJ1-1; 12 bases map to TRBD1. V was pared by 0 bases and J by 5 bases, with 8 bases of the junction left unmatched. Germline V gene lookup returns CDR1 SGHRS and CDR2 YFSETQ. The CDR3 length is 17 residues. In DNA, the CDR3 is TGCGCCAGCAGCTTGGCCGGGACAGGGGGCGCGAGAACTGAAGCTTTCCTT. This encodes CASSLAGTGGARTEAFL.

This clonotype has more than one count but fewer than ten. The rearrangement uses TRBV12-3 or TRBV12-4 and TRBJ1-5; the D is unclear. CDR3 length equals 14 residues. V was pared by 8 bases and J by 1 base, with 12 bases between. The DNA for the CDR3 is TGTGCCAGCCAATTTAGGGAGAGCAATCAGCCCCAGCATTTT. Its translation is CASQFRESNQPQHF.

The chain is built from TRBV20-1 and TRBJ1-2; 7 nucleotides align to TRBD1. This CDR3 has 13 residues. Germline values: CDR1 DFQATT, CDR2 SNEGSKA (reference sequence). The V gene end was trimmed by 6 bases and the J gene end by 0 bases; junction bases not matched to a gene: 4. CDR3 coding DNA: TGCAGTGCAGGGACAGAGACTAACTATGGCTACACCTTC. Residues: CSAGTETNYGYTF.

With respect to this clonotype: A read error is possible here, since a much larger clone lies one base away. This chain connects TRBV7-9 to TRBJ2-2, with D possibly being TRBD2 (5 bases). The CDR3 totals 15 residues. Looked up from germline, CDR1 is SEHNR and CDR2 is FQNEAQ (reference sequence). CDR3 region: CASSFPGSRAGEPFF. For the CDR3, the DNA is TGTGCCAGCAGCTTTCCGGGCTCGCGGGCTGGGGAGCCGTTTTTT.

The rearrangement uses TRBV7-2 and TRBJ2-2, with 7 bases fitting TRBD2. The CDR3 consists of 15 residues. CDR1 is SGHTA, CDR2 FQGNSA, per germline. V was clipped by 4 bases and J by 5 bases; unmatched bases: 7. This CDR3 is CASSSGLERTGELFF. The CDR3 DNA reads TGTGCCAGCAGCTCCGGACTAGAGAGAACCGGGGAGCTGTTTTTT. The variable domain in full, completed from reference TRBV7-2 and TRBJ2-2, reads GAGVSQSPSNKVTEKGKDVELRCDPISGHTALYWYRQSLGQGLEFLIYFQGNSAPDKSGLPSDRFSAERTGGSVSTLTIQRTQQEDSAVYLCASSSGLERTGELFFGEGSRLTVL.

This chain connects TRBV15 to TRBJ1-3; tentative D call: TRBD1 (5 bases). Trimming stripped 3 bases from V and 5 bases from J, with 11 bases between. The CDR3 is 14 amino acids. CDR1 is LNHNV and CDR2 is YYDKDF in the germline V gene (reference sequence). In DNA form, the CDR3 reads TGTGCCACCAGCAGCCAAGCAGGGCGAAACACCATATATTTT. Translated: CATSSQAGRNTIYF.

CDR3 protein: CATSLGGTGDEKLFF. Written as DNA, the CDR3 is TGTGCCACCAGCTTAGGGGGGACAGGGGACGAAAAACTGTTTTTT. The chain recombines TRBV15 with TRBJ1-4; 10 bases map to TRBD1. The CDR3 is 15 amino acids. Germline V gene data show CDR1 as LNHNV and CDR2 as YYDKDF (reference sequence). The J segment lost 8 bases and the V segment lost 5 bases, leaving 8 bases of the junction unmatched.

There are many counts of this clonotype. The chain employs TRBV6-1 and TRBJ1-5, with unresolved D. The germline V and J ends were trimmed by 2 bases and 6 bases, with 5 bases remaining between them. The germline V gene encodes CDR1 MNHNS and CDR2 SASEGT. The CDR3 runs 12 residues. Here the CDR3 DNA reads TGTGCCAGCAGTGAATGGGTTCAGCCCCAGCATTTT. It specifies CASSEWVQPQHF.

The chain carries TRBV15 and TRBJ2-7, with a possible D match to TRBD1 (7 bases). The CDR3 length is 15 residues. The germline V gene has CDR1 LNHNV and CDR2 YYDKDF (reference sequence). V lost 0 bases and J 2 bases, leaving 11 bases between the germline ends. This CDR3 reads CATSRDGGTAYEQYF. The CDR3 nucleotides read TGTGCCACCAGCAGAGATGGCGGGACAGCCTACGAGCAGTACTTC.

This clonotype was observed many times. The CDR3 here is CASSLSGEDQPQHF. The CDR3 DNA follows: TGCGCCAGCAGCTTATCGGGTGAGGATCAGCCCCAGCATTTT. The chain combines TRBV5-1 with TRBJ1-5, with D unclear. The germline V gene has CDR1 SGHRS and CDR2 YFSETQ. Trimming removed 2 bases from V and 5 bases from J, with 11 bases in between. CDR3 size: 14 residues.

V is TRBV24-1 and J is TRBJ2-7, with 10 bases fitting TRBD1. The length of the CDR3 is 16 residues. V trimming: 5 bases; J trimming: 7 bases; junction bases outside the gene matches: 13. Germline values: CDR1 KGHDR, CDR2 SFDVKD. The CDR3 region is CATSASGTGASLEQYF. DNA of the CDR3: TGTGCCACCAGTGCTTCCGGGACAGGGGCCTCCCTGGAGCAGTACTTC.

V usage is TRBV4-1 and J usage is TRBJ1-4; D unresolved. The CDR3 is 16 residues long. Deletions cut 0 bases from V and 8 bases from J, with 16 bases between. Germline values: CDR1 MGHRA, CDR2 YSYEKL. CDR3 nucleotides: TGCGCCAGCAGCCAAGATAGGGCACGACGGAACGAAAAACTGTTTTTT. It encodes CASSQDRARRNEKLFF.

The chain recombines TRBV12-3 or TRBV12-4 with TRBJ1-2; 7 positions agree with TRBD1. V trimming: 6 bases; J trimming: 3 bases; junction bases outside the gene matches: 7. The CDR3 covers 14 residues. DNA of the CDR3: TGTGCCAGCAGCCTCAACAGGGGTCACTATGGCTACACCTTC. Residues: CASSLNRGHYGYTF.

There are many counts of this clonotype. A junction boundary mismatches the germline segment, possibly from a read error. The chain joins TRBV12-3 or TRBV12-4 to TRBJ1-2; D remains ambiguous. The CDR3 loop spans 11 amino acids. Here the CDR3 reads CASSFLGPQDF. CDR3 coding DNA: TGTGCCAGCAGTTTTCTGGGTCCCCAGGACTTC.

This clonotype was observed at least ten times. V usage is TRBV20-1 and J usage is TRBJ1-1; a weak D match, TRBD1 (6 bases). This CDR3 region has 13 residues. Trimming cost V 4 bases and J 6 bases, with 15 bases left between them. Germline V lookup: CDR1 DFQATT, CDR2 SNEGSKA (reference sequence). The chain's CDR3 is CSAIEGGNSEAFF. The CDR3 coding sequence is TGCAGTGCTATTGAGGGGGGAAACTCTGAAGCTTTCTTT.

V is TRBV7-9 and J is TRBJ2-6; no clear D. There are 16 residues in the CDR3. Germline V CDR1 and CDR2: SEHNR, FQNEAQ (reference sequence). Between the trimmed V and J ends, which lost 4 bases and 2 bases, there was a span of 12 bases. DNA of the CDR3: TGTGCCAGCAGCTCCCAAAGGACGGCTGGGGCCAACGTCCTGACTTTC. It specifies CASSSQRTAGANVLTF.

This clonotype was observed at least ten times. This chain links TRBV4-2 with TRBJ1-2; weak D call: TRBD1 (6 bases). Germline CDR1 reads LGHNA; CDR2 reads YNFKEQ. This CDR3 is 15 amino acids long. V was shortened by 4 bases and J by 2 bases, with 14 bases between the two germline ends. The CDR3 region is CASSPNSRGNYGYTF. The DNA for the CDR3 is TGTGCCAGCAGCCCGAACTCAAGGGGGAACTATGGCTACACCTTC.

The genes are TRBV11-2 and TRBJ2-7; 8 bases are shared with TRBD1. The CDR3 contains 13 residues. V gave up 5 bases and J gave up 12 bases; unmatched junction bases: 12. Germline values: CDR1 SGHAT, CDR2 FQNNGV. CDR3 sequence reads: CASSLRQGSKRYF. CDR3 nucleotides: TGTGCCAGCAGCCTTAGACAGGGGAGCAAGCGGTACTTC.

The chain couples TRBV29-1 to TRBJ1-2; D remains unclear. Per germline, CDR1 SQVTM and CDR2 ANQGSEA. V shed 7 bases and J shed 3 bases, with 12 bases lying between them. CDR3 length: 12 amino acids. The CDR3 DNA is TGCAGCGGCCTTACTACGGACTATGGCTACACCTTC. As protein: CSGLTTDYGYTF.

This clonotype was recorded a few times. The V call is TRBV10-2, the J call TRBJ1-2; TRBD1 matches 10 bases. This CDR3 region has 14 residues. Germline V lookup: CDR1 WSHSY, CDR2 SAAADI. V gave up 6 bases and J gave up 5 bases; unmatched junction bases: 6. The CDR3 DNA follows: TGCGCCAGCAGCCAGACAGGGGGCAGATATGGCTACACCTTC. It codes for CASSQTGGRYGYTF.